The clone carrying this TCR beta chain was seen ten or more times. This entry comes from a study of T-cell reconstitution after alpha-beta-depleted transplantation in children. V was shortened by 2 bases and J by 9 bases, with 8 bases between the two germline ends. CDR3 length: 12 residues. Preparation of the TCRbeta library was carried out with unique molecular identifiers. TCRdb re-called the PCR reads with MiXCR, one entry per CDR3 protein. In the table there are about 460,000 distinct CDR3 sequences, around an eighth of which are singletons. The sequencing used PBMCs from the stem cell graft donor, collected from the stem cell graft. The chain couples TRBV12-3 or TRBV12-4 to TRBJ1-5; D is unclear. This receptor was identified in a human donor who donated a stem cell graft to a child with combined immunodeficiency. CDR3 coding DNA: TGTGCCAGCAGTTTATCTTTCGGGCCCCAGCATTTT. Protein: CASSLSFGPQHF.